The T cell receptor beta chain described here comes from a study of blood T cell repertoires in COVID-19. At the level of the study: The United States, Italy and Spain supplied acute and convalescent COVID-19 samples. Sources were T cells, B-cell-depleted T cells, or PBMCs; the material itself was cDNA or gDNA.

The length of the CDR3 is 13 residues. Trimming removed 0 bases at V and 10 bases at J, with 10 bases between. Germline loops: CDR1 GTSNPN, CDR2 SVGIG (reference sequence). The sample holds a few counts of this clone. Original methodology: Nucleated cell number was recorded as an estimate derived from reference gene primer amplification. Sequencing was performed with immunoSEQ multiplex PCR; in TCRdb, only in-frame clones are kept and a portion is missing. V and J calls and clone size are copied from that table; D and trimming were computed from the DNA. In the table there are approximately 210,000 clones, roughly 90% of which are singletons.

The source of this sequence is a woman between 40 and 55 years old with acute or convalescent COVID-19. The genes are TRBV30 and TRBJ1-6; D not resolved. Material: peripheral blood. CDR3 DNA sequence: TGTGCCTGGAGTGTACTCGAGGGATCACCCCTCCACTTT. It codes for CAWSVLEGSPLHF.